This TCR beta chain derives from a study of blood T cells in healthy people across ages. This CDR3 comprises 14 residues. Germline CDR1 is SQVTM and CDR2 is ANQGSEA. Points on this clonotype: A much larger clone is a single base away; this may be a read error.

It was with a sample-barcoded 5' primer and a J-beta primer mix that a second PCR of roughly 7 to 11 cycles was run. TCRdb itself ran the 5' RACE reads through MiXCR, one entry per CDR3 protein. The data show fewer than 1,000,000 distinct CDR3 sequences, roughly 44% seen once. The sample was blood. This receptor was taken from a man aged 60-69 years in good health. The chain combines TRBV29-1 with TRBJ2-6, with D tentatively TRBD1 (5 bases). The CDR3 DNA reads as TGCAGCGTTGAAAGGGCAAGTGGGGCCAGCGTCCTGACTTTC. Translating gives CSVERASGASVLTF.